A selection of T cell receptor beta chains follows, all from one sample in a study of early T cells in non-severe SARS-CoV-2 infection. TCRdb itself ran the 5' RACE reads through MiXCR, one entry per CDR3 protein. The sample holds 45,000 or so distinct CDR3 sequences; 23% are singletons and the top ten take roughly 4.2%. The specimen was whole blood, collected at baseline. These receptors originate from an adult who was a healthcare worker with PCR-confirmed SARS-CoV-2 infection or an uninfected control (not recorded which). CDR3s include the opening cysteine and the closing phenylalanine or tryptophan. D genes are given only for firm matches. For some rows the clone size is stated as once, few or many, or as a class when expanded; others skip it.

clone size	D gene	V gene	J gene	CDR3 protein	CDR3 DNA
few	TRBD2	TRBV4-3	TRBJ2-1	CASSAGLGSEQFF	TGCGCCAGCAGCGCGGGACTAGGTAGTGAGCAGTTCTTC
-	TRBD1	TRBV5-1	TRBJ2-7	CASSLRTGNEQYF	TGCGCCAGCAGCTTGCGGACAGGGAACGAGCAGTACTTC
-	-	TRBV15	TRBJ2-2	CATSREGNPNTGELFF	TGTGCCACCAGCAGAGAGGGAAATCCGAACACCGGGGAGCTGTTTTTT
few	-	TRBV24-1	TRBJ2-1	CATSDSDLNLGNEQFF	TGTGCCACCAGTGATTCGGACCTAAACCTGGGGAATGAGCAGTTCTTC
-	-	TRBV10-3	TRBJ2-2	CAITGGGNANTGELFF	TGTGCCATCACCGGTGGGGGGAACGCGAACACCGGGGAGCTGTTTTTT
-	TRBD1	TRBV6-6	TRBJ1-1	CASSYAVGRGSTEAFF	TGTGCCAGCAGTTACGCCGTTGGCAGGGGGAGCACTGAAGCTTTCTTT
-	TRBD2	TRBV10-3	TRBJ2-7	CAISLSGGPYEQYF	TGTGCCATCAGCCTCAGCGGGGGACCCTACGAGCAGTACTTC
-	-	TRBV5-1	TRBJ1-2	CASSIRTGPDYGYTF	TGCGCCAGCAGCATCAGGACCGGGCCGGACTATGGCTACACCTTC
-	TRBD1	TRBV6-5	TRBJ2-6	CASSYFRDRALSGANVLTF	TGTGCCAGCAGTTACTTTAGGGACAGGGCCCTCTCTGGGGCCAACGTCCTGACTTTC
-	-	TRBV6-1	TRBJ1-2	CASSEVEGYTF	TGTGCCAGCAGTGAAGTTGAGGGTTACACCTTC
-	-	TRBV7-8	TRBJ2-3	CASTQGPDTDTQYF	TGTGCCAGCACCCAGGGACCCGACACAGATACGCAGTATTTT
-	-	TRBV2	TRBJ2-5	CASKRRETQYF	TGTGCCAGCAAAAGGAGGGAGACCCAGTACTTC
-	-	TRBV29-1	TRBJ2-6	CSVGGESGANVLTF	TGCAGCGTAGGCGGGGAGTCTGGGGCCAACGTCCTGACTTTC
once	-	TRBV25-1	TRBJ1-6	CASSGAAGNSPLHF	TGTGCCAGCTCCGGGGCCGCGGGTAATTCACCCCTCCACTTT
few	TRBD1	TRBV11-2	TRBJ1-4	CASSSKPQGANEKLFF	TGTGCCAGCAGCTCAAAACCACAGGGGGCGAATGAAAAACTGTTTTTT
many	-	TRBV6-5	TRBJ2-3	CASSSRRGTDTQYF	TGTGCCAGCAGCTCCCGGAGGGGCACAGATACGCAGTATTTT
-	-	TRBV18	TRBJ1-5	CASSPGQIGNQPQHF	TGTGCCAGCTCACCAGGACAGATCGGCAATCAGCCCCAGCATTTT
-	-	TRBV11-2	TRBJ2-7	CASSRDPYEQYF	TGTGCCAGCAGCCGGGACCCGTACGAGCAGTACTTC
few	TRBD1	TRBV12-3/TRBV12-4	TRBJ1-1	CASIPDRVNTEAFF	TGTGCCAGCATTCCCGACAGGGTGAACACTGAAGCTTTCTTT
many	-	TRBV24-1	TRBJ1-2	CATSDFDRDTSRNYGYTF	TGTGCCACCAGTGATTTTGATCGGGACACCAGCCGAAACTATGGCTACACCTTC
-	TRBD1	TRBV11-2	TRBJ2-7	CASSLGTGVTYEQYF	TGTGCCAGCAGCCTCGGGACAGGTGTAACCTACGAGCAGTACTTC
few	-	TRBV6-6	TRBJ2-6	CASSVGSGANVLTF	TGTGCCAGCTCAGTGGGCTCTGGGGCCAACGTCCTGACTTTC
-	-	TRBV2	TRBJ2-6	CAVQWGAGANVLTF	TGTGCCGTCCAATGGGGGGCTGGGGCCAACGTCCTGACTTTC
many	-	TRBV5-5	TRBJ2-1	CASSTDYNEQFF	TGTGCCAGCAGCACCGATTACAATGAGCAGTTCTTC
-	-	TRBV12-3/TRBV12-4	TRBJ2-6	CASSLSYVLTF	TGTGCCAGCAGTTTATCATACGTCCTGACTTTC
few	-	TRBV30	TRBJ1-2	CAWSVTMPNYGYTF	TGTGCCTGGAGTGTAACCATGCCGAACTATGGCTACACCTTC
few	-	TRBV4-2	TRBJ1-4	CASSQSTVSNEKLFF	TGTGCCAGCAGCCAATCGACAGTGAGTAATGAAAAACTGTTTTTT
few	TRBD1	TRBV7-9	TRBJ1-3	CASRRTGNGNTIYF	TGTGCCAGCAGGCGGACAGGGAATGGAAACACCATATATTTT
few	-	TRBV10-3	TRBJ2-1	CAISRDTYNEQFF	TGTGCCATCAGTAGGGACACCTACAATGAGCAGTTCTTC
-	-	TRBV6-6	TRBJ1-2	CASSYSSGVGSYTF	TGTGCCAGCAGTTACTCGTCCGGGGTCGGGAGCTACACCTTC
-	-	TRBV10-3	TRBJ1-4	CAISESSEKLFF	TGTGCCATCAGTGAGTCAAGTGAAAAACTGTTTTTT
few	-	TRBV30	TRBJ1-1	CAWSGGGGRTEAFF	TGTGCCTGGAGTGGGGGAGGTGGGCGCACTGAAGCTTTCTTT
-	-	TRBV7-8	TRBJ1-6	CASSLDGQISNSPLHF	TGTGCCAGCAGCTTAGACGGGCAGATTTCTAATTCACCCCTCCACTTT
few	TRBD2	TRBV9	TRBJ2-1	CASSSDHLAGHNEQFF	TGTGCCAGCAGCTCCGATCACCTAGCGGGGCACAATGAGCAGTTCTTC
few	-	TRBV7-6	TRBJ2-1	CASSFEQGPYNEQFF	TGTGCCAGCAGCTTTGAACAGGGTCCCTACAATGAGCAGTTCTTC
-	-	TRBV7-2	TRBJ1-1	CASSLGGWGTEAFF	TGTGCCAGCAGCTTAGGGGGCTGGGGTACTGAAGCTTTCTTT
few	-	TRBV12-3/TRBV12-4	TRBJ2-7	CASSRGDGTYEQYF	TGTGCCAGCAGCCGAGGGGACGGAACCTACGAGCAGTACTTC
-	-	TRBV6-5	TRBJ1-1	CASSYSGTRFRNTEAFF	TGTGCCAGCAGTTACTCGGGGACGAGGTTTCGTAACACTGAAGCTTTCTTT
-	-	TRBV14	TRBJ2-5	CASSQVRGYQETQYF	TGTGCCAGCAGCCAAGTTCGCGGGTACCAAGAGACCCAGTACTTC
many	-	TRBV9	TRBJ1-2	CASSVESNYGYTF	TGTGCCAGCAGCGTCGAGTCTAACTATGGCTACACCTTC
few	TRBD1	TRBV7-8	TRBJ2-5	CASSLGGTGRGETQYF	TGTGCCAGCAGCTTAGGAGGGACAGGACGAGGGGAGACCCAGTACTTC
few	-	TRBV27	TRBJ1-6	CASSHRVLESPLHF	TGTGCCAGCAGCCACAGGGTTCTAGAATCACCCCTCCACTTT
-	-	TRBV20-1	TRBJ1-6	CSVGAGNSPLHF	TGCAGTGTAGGGGCAGGTAATTCACCCCTCCACTTT
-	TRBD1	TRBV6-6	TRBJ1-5	CASRTGGDQPQHF	TGTGCCAGCAGGACAGGGGGCGATCAGCCCCAGCATTTT
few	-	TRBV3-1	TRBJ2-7	CASSQEGTTYEQYF	TGTGCCAGCAGCCAAGAAGGGACAACCTACGAGCAGTACTTC
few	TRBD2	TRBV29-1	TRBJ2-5	CSVEPLAGSQETQYF	TGCAGCGTTGAACCCCTAGCGGGGAGTCAAGAGACCCAGTACTTC
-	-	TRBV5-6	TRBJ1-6	CASSLEGSYSPLHF	TGTGCCAGCAGCTTGGAGGGCAGCTATTCACCCCTCCACTTT
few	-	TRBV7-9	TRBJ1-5	CASSWTASNQPQHF	TGTGCCAGCAGCTGGACCGCCAGCAATCAGCCCCAGCATTTT